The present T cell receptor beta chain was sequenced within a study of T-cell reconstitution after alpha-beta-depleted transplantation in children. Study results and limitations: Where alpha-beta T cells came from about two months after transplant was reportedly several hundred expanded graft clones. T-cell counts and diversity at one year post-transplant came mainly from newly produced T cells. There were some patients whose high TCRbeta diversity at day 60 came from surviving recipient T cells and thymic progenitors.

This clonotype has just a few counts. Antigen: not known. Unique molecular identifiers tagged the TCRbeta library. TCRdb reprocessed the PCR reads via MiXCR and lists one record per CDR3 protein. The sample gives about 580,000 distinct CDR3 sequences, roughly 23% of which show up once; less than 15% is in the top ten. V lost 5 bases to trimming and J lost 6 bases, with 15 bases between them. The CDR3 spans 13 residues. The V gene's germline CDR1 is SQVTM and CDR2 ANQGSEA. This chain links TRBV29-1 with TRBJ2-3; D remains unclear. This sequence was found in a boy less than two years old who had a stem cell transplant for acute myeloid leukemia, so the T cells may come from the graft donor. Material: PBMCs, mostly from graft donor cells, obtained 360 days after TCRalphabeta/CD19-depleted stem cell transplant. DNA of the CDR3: TGCAGCGTTTCCAAAGTAGGGCCGGATACGCAGTATTTT. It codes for CSVSKVGPDTQYF.